This T cell receptor beta chain originates from a study of T cell responses to AZD1222 COVID-19 vaccine. Study conclusions and caveats: In the spike-specific TCR repertoire, nearly half reportedly target unmutated variant regions. Breadth and depth of Spike-specific TCRs rose after two AZD1222 doses. The donor group comprised mostly white British people and more females; the analysis possibly underestimated clonal diversity.

Note on this clone: Its antigen is currently unknown.

Here immunoSEQ multiplex PCR was the method, and the copy in TCRdb shows in-frame clones only, minus some. The sample yields about 150,000 clones, less than 95% seen once. The source is an adult in good health. This material consisted of peripheral blood, taken on day 0 of AZD1222 vaccination.

CDR3: CASSPTESTNEKLFF. CDR3 in DNA: TGTGCCAGCTCTCCGACAGAGTCAACTAATGAAAAACTGTTTTTT. This chain uses TRBV18 with TRBJ1-4, with a weak D call TRBD1 (5 bases). The CDR3 contains 15 residues. Per germline, CDR1 KGHSH and CDR2 LQKENI. The ends were cut back, 6 bases at V and 0 bases at J, with 11 bases in the middle.